What follows is one T cell receptor (beta chain) and its context. What it binds is unknown. Libraries were prepared by immunoSEQ multiplex PCR; TCRdb keeps only in-frame clonotypes and omits some of them. The sample records about 140,000 clones, 90% to 95% being singletons. The data were taken from a study of T cell responses to AZD1222 COVID-19 vaccine. The wider study: Both about-4-week and about-12-week second-dose recipients were combined. Broader study findings: Only six people who got AZD1222 tested seropositive at baseline. Spike-specific TCR breadth and depth went up after people got two AZD1222 doses.

Germline CDR1 is SGHRS and CDR2 is YFSETQ. Trimming removed 0 bases at V and 2 bases at J, with 13 bases between. The CDR3 is 16 residues long. The TCR originated in an adult in good health. The sequences come from peripheral blood, collected on day 0 of AZD1222 vaccination. The rearrangement joins TRBV5-1 to TRBJ2-3; D is tentatively TRBD1 or TRBD2 (6 bases each). The CDR3 DNA follows: TGCGCCAGCAGCTTGGCCGGGGGCGGGTACACAGATACGCAGTATTTT. It is translated as CASSLAGGGYTDTQYF.